The 32 T cell receptor beta chains presented below share a single source sample, sequenced in a study of OX40 agonist ivuxolimab in advanced cancers. The assay was immunoSEQ multiplex PCR, and TCRdb's table has in-frame clones only and misses some. The sample lists about 72,000 clones; 85% to 90% were seen once. The source was CD4+ or CD8+ T cells sorted from blood, collected in a trial of the OX40 agonist ivuxolimab. These receptors originate from an adult with an advanced solid tumor such as melanoma, head and neck, liver or kidney cancer.

The chain uses TRBV27 and TRBJ2-2; D is unresolved. The CDR3 extends over 15 amino acids. Germline V gene lookup returns CDR1 MNHEY and CDR2 SMNVEV (reference sequence). The ends were cut back, 2 bases at V and 4 bases at J, with 11 bases in the middle. CDR3 nucleotide sequence: TGTGCCAGCAGTTTAACTGAACTGGGCACCGGGGAGCTGTTTTTT. Translated: CASSLTELGTGELFF.

The chain links TRBV6-1 to TRBJ1-5, with a weak D call TRBD1 (5 bases). Trimming shortened V by 4 bases and J by 7 bases, and 26 bases separated the two germline ends. Germline CDR1 MNHNS, CDR2 SASEGT. This CDR3 spans 18 amino acids. CDR3 bases: TGTGCCAGCAGTGGAACGACCGGGACCCCATGGGAGCGGCAGCCCCAGCATTTT. Its protein is CASSGTTGTPWERQPQHF.

This clone was counted only a few times. The chain uses TRBV9 and TRBJ2-3; D is possibly TRBD1 or TRBD2 (7 bases each). Germline V lookup: CDR1 SGDLS, CDR2 YYNGEE. The CDR3 extends over 13 amino acids. V was pared by 4 bases and J by 5 bases, with 11 bases between. For the CDR3, the DNA is TGTGCCAGCAGCCCAGGGGGGGGAGATACGCAGTATTTT. Translation: CASSPGGGDTQYF.

This chain links TRBV7-9 with TRBJ1-1; a weak D match, TRBD1 (5 bases). The CDR3 is 15 residues long. Trimming took 5 bases from V and 1 from J, leaving 14 bases between them. Per germline, CDR1 SEHNR and CDR2 FQNEAQ (reference sequence). In DNA form, the CDR3 reads TGTGCCAGCAGCCCCCCGGGGGTCGGGAACACTGAAGCTTTCTTT. Residues: CASSPPGVGNTEAFF.

The genes are TRBV5-1 and TRBJ2-1; 8 nucleotides agree with TRBD1. The V gene's germline CDR1 is SGHRS and CDR2 YFSETQ. This CDR3 is 15 amino acids long. Trimming took 4 bases from V and 5 from J; bases not matched to a gene: 8. CDR3 DNA sequence: TGCGCCAGCAGCAGGCAGGGGGCGAGAGACAATGAGCAGTTCTTC. This translates into CASSRQGARDNEQFF.

V and J are TRBV11-2 and TRBJ1-1; D gene uncertain. Germline V lookup: CDR1 SGHAT, CDR2 FQNNGV. V lost 1 base to trimming and J lost 0 bases, with 6 bases between them. This CDR3 region has 14 residues. The CDR3 nucleotides read TGTGCCAGCAGCTTAGCACGGATGAACACTGAAGCTTTCTTT. Protein product: CASSLARMNTEAFF.

The chain has TRBV5-4 and TRBJ2-5, with D unresolved. The CDR3 extends over 15 amino acids. Trimming stripped 4 bases from V and 5 bases from J, with 18 bases between. Germline lookup yields CDR1 SGHNT and CDR2 YYREEE (reference sequence). CDR3: CASSPTGPTRETQYF. CDR3 DNA: TGTGCCAGCAGCCCAACGGGCCCAACCAGGGAGACCCAGTACTTC. Full variable domain (rest looked up from reference TRBV5-4 and TRBJ2-5): ETGVTQSPTHLIKTRGQQVTLRCSSQSGHNTVSWYQQALGQGPQFIFQYYREEENGRGNFPPRFSGLQFPNYSSELNVNALELDDSALYLCASSPTGPTRETQYFGPGTRLLVL.

V usage is TRBV29-1 and J usage is TRBJ1-6; D possibly corresponds to TRBD1 (5 bases). The V end lost 4 bases, the J end lost 5 bases, and 9 bases lay between the germline ends. The CDR3 length is 13 residues. The V gene's germline CDR1 is SQVTM and CDR2 ANQGSEA. Written as DNA, the CDR3 is TGCAGCGTTGCGGTGACAGATAATTCACCCCTCCACTTT. Translated: CSVAVTDNSPLHF.

The chain carries TRBV9 and TRBJ2-2, with D tentatively TRBD2 (5 bases). V lost 5 bases and J 6 bases, leaving 11 bases between the germline ends. Germline lookup yields CDR1 SGDLS and CDR2 YYNGEE. CDR3 length equals 13 residues. CDR3 nucleotides: TGTGCCAGCAGGGTCGGGGAACCCGGGGAGCTGTTTTTT. Translating it yields CASRVGEPGELFF.

The chain joins TRBV7-2 to TRBJ2-7; 7 bases are shared with TRBD1. CDR1 and CDR2 (germline): SGHTA, FQGNSA. The CDR3 runs to 14 residues. Trimming removed 5 bases from V and 4 bases from J; junction bases left unmatched: 8. In nucleotides, the CDR3 is TGTGCCAGCAGCGTACGACAGGGTTGGTACGAGCAGTACTTC. It encodes CASSVRQGWYEQYF.

This clone was picked up a small number of times. The chain uses TRBV28 and TRBJ1-6, with no clear D. The CDR3 consists of 13 residues. Looked up from germline, CDR1 is MDHEN and CDR2 is SYDVKM. Deletions cut 6 bases from V and 10 bases from J, with 13 bases between. Written as DNA, the CDR3 is TGTGCCAGCAGCCGATCTGATGGATCACCCCTCCACTTT. The encoded protein is CASSRSDGSPLHF.

The V gene is TRBV5-5, the J gene TRBJ1-4; TRBD1 agrees at 9 bases. This CDR3 region has 14 residues. Per germline, CDR1 SGHKS and CDR2 YYEKEE (reference sequence). J gave up 7 bases and V 4 bases, and 5 bases lay outside the gene matches. The CDR3 here is CASSPGTGPEKLFF. CDR3 nucleotides: TGTGCCAGCAGCCCAGGGACAGGGCCTGAAAAACTGTTTTTT.

CDR3 sequence (DNA): TGTGCCAGCAGCTTAAAAGGTACGGGGAACACTGAAGCTTTCTTT. Amino acid sequence: CASSLKGTGNTEAFF. The V gene is TRBV7-3, the J gene TRBJ1-1; no definite D call. This CDR3 contains 15 residues. Germline V gene sequence: CDR1 SGHTA, CDR2 FQGTGA. V dropped 1 base and J dropped 1 base, with 10 bases sitting between them.

The J gene is TRBJ1-1, the V gene TRBV7-9, with D tentatively TRBD1 (5 bases). This CDR3 has 15 amino acids. Germline assignment: CDR1 SEHNR and CDR2 FQNEAQ (reference sequence). The V end was cut by 1 base, the J end by 0 bases, with 9 bases between. The CDR3 spells CASSLGQGLNTEAFF. In DNA form, the CDR3 reads TGTGCCAGCAGCTTAGGGCAGGGCTTGAACACTGAAGCTTTCTTT.

DNA for the CDR3: TGTGCCAGCAGCCCCCGGACAGGGATTGGGGAGCCCCAGCATTTT. As protein: CASSPRTGIGEPQHF. This chain uses TRBV7-2 with TRBJ1-5; 8 nucleotides line up with TRBD1. V trimming: 5 bases; J trimming: 8 bases; junction bases outside the gene matches: 11. This CDR3 is 15 amino acids long. Germline V lookup: CDR1 SGHTA, CDR2 FQGNSA.

The V and J genes are TRBV7-2 and TRBJ2-2; D is possibly TRBD1 (7 bases). Trimming took off 4 bases at V and 4 bases at J, with 13 bases between the two ends. Germline values: CDR1 SGHTA, CDR2 FQGNSA. The CDR3 has 15 residues. In DNA form, the CDR3 reads TGTGCCAGCAGCTGGAGGGGGCCGGGCACCGGGGAGCTGTTTTTT. Its translation: CASSWRGPGTGELFF.

The V gene is TRBV28, the J gene TRBJ2-7, with a weak D call TRBD2 (5 bases). V was trimmed by 5 bases and J by 7 bases, leaving 21 bases between them. Germline loops: CDR1 MDHEN, CDR2 SYDVKM. The CDR3 loop spans 15 amino acids. This CDR3 is CASSLDGGRGSEQYF. The CDR3 bases are TGTGCCAGCAGTCTGGACGGAGGCCGGGGTTCGGAGCAGTACTTC.

The genes are TRBV28 and TRBJ2-7, with a possible D match to TRBD1 (5 bases). Germline lookup yields CDR1 MDHEN and CDR2 SYDVKM. The CDR3 length is 14 residues. V lost 4 bases and J lost 0, with 10 bases in between. The CDR3 protein is CASSSPGISYEQYF. The CDR3 bases are TGTGCCAGCAGTTCCCCAGGGATCTCCTACGAGCAGTACTTC.

The V gene is TRBV4-1, the J gene TRBJ1-1, with 10 bases fitting TRBD1. Germline CDR1 and CDR2: MGHRA and YSYEKL. After removal of 3 bases from V and 6 bases from J, the junction contained 10 bases not matched to a gene. The CDR3 runs to 16 residues. CDR3 amino acids: CASSHPWRDRGPEAFF. Written as DNA, the CDR3 is TGCGCCAGCAGCCACCCCTGGCGGGACAGGGGCCCTGAAGCTTTCTTT.

V gene TRBV11-2 combines with J gene TRBJ2-5, with D possibly TRBD2 on 6 matching bases. The CDR3 has 14 residues. Germline V gives CDR1 SGHAT, CDR2 FQNNGV. The V end lost 1 base, the J end lost 4 bases, and 10 bases lay between the germline ends. CDR3 DNA sequence: TGTGCCAGCAGCTTAGGCGCGGGGCCAGAGACCCAGTACTTC. Encoded protein: CASSLGAGPETQYF.

The rearrangement uses TRBV4-3 and TRBJ1-3; D is undetermined. This CDR3 is built from 15 residues. The V end was cut by 5 bases, the J end by 0 bases, with 11 bases between. Per the germline V gene, CDR1 is LGHNA and CDR2 is YSLEER. The chain's CDR3 is CASSRLASSGNTIYF. CDR3 nucleotide sequence: TGCGCCAGCAGCAGGCTGGCCTCCTCTGGAAACACCATATATTTT.

The count of this clone is one. The chain uses TRBV29-1 and TRBJ2-1, with 11 bases lining up with TRBD2. The CDR3 runs 15 residues. V lost 4 bases to trimming and J lost 2 bases; unmatched junction nucleotides: 4. CDR1 is SQVTM, CDR2 ANQGSEA, per germline. CDR3 loop: CSVGLAGNTYNEQFF. The CDR3 DNA reads TGCAGCGTTGGACTAGCGGGAAATACCTACAATGAGCAGTTCTTC.

This chain joins TRBV7-8 and TRBJ2-1; 8 bases agree with TRBD2. The CDR3 extends over 15 amino acids. The ends lost 3 bases at V and 7 bases at J; junction bases unmatched: 8. Germline loops: CDR1 SGHVS, CDR2 FQNEAQ. CDR3 sequence reads: CASSFLAGQGNEQFF. The CDR3 DNA reads TGTGCCAGCAGCTTCCTAGCGGGCCAGGGGAATGAGCAGTTCTTC.

The V call is TRBV7-2, the J call TRBJ2-1, with a possible D match to TRBD2 (6 bases). CDR1 and CDR2 from the germline V gene are SGHTA and FQGNSA. V was cut by 5 bases and J by 7 bases, with 18 bases left in between. The CDR3 has 15 residues. This CDR3 reads CASSVGGAGGNEQFF. For the CDR3, the DNA is TGTGCCAGCAGCGTGGGTGGGGCAGGAGGGAATGAGCAGTTCTTC.

This rearrangement joins TRBV18 to TRBJ1-3; D might be TRBD1 (6 bases). This CDR3 is built from 14 residues. Germline CDR1 and CDR2: KGHSH and LQKENI. Trimming cost V 5 bases and J 2 bases, with 10 bases left between them. This chain's CDR3 is CASSGTPPGNTIYF. CDR3 coding DNA: TGTGCCAGCTCAGGGACACCCCCTGGAAACACCATATATTTT.

The genes are TRBV6-1 and TRBJ1-2, with TRBD1 matching over 8 bases. After removal of 0 bases from V and 4 bases from J, the junction contained 4 bases not matched to a gene. The germline gives CDR1 MNHNS, CDR2 SASEGT. The CDR3 has 15 residues. CDR3 sequence (DNA): TGTGCCAGCAGTGAAGCGCAGGGGGCCGGCTATGGCTACACCTTC. Translating gives CASSEAQGAGYGYTF.

Only one count was recorded for this clone. The chain joins TRBV6-1 to TRBJ1-3; D unclear. Per germline, CDR1 MNHNS and CDR2 SASEGT. The CDR3 totals 14 residues. Trimming took off 4 bases at V and 2 bases at J, with 9 bases between the two ends. CDR3 residues: CASSGSGTGNTIYF. The CDR3 coding sequence is TGTGCCAGCAGTGGATCGGGGACTGGAAACACCATATATTTT.

This chain uses TRBV28 with TRBJ2-1; D assignment may be TRBD1 or TRBD2 (5 bases each). CDR1 MDHEN and CDR2 SYDVKM come from the germline V gene. V shed 6 bases and J shed 0 bases, with 9 bases lying between them. The length of the CDR3 is 14 residues. The CDR3 bases are TGTGCCAGCAGCCGGGACGGCTCCTACAATGAGCAGTTCTTC. The encoded protein is CASSRDGSYNEQFF.

The V and J genes are TRBV6-5 and TRBJ1-5; 10 nucleotides line up with TRBD1. Trimming cost V 1 base and J 6 bases; bases outside gene matches: 3. Germline loops: CDR1 MNHEY, CDR2 SVGAGI. The CDR3 covers 15 residues. As DNA, the CDR3 is TGTGCCAGCAGTTACTTGGGACAGGGGATTCAGCCCCAGCATTTT. Translated, it gives CASSYLGQGIQPQHF.

The chain recombines TRBV7-9 with TRBJ2-3; 10 bases agree with TRBD2. CDR1 and CDR2 from the germline V gene are SEHNR and FQNEAQ (reference sequence). The V and J ends lost 5 bases and 8 bases, in that order; junction bases with no gene match: 13. This CDR3 has 16 residues. This CDR3 is CASSPRAGTSATTQYF. The DNA of the CDR3 is TGTGCCAGCAGCCCACGAGCCGGGACTAGCGCCACTACGCAGTATTTT.

This clone showed up just once. The chain has TRBV6-5 and TRBJ2-5; 8 nucleotides agree with TRBD1. The V segment lost 2 bases and the J segment 4 bases; nucleotides outside the gene matches: 3. CDR1 and CDR2 (germline): MNHEY, SVGAGI. CDR3 size: 14 residues. The CDR3 DNA follows: TGTGCCAGCAGTTACAGAGGACAGGGAGAGACCCAGTACTTC. Protein sequence: CASSYRGQGETQYF.

This clone was recorded a few times. The genes are TRBV28 and TRBJ1-6; maybe TRBD1 (5 bases). This CDR3 has 14 amino acids. V lost 2 bases, J lost 8 bases, and 10 bases lay in between. From germline, CDR1 is MDHEN and CDR2 SYDVKM. The CDR3 region has the DNA TGTGCCAGCAGTTTAGGAGGGGTGGATTCACCCCTCCACTTT. Encoded protein: CASSLGGVDSPLHF.